This TCR beta chain was captured by sequencing in a study of T cell changes during pregnancy in multiple sclerosis. The germline V gene encodes CDR1 SQVTM and CDR2 ANQGSEA. The CDR3 covers 13 residues. V was shortened by 4 bases and J by 4 bases, with 13 bases between the two germline ends. Data came from immunoSEQ multiplex PCR; TCRdb stores just in-frame clones and leaves some out. The sample has about 100,000 clones, over 85% seen once. This chain uses TRBV29-1 with TRBJ1-2; possibly TRBD1 for D (6 bases). This receptor was taken from a female donor with multiple sclerosis, enrolled in a pregnancy study. This sample comprised peripheral blood, obtained in the second trimester of pregnancy. CDR3 loop: CSVALDSSYGYTF. The CDR3 coding sequence is TGCAGCGTTGCTCTGGACAGTTCCTATGGCTACACCTTC.